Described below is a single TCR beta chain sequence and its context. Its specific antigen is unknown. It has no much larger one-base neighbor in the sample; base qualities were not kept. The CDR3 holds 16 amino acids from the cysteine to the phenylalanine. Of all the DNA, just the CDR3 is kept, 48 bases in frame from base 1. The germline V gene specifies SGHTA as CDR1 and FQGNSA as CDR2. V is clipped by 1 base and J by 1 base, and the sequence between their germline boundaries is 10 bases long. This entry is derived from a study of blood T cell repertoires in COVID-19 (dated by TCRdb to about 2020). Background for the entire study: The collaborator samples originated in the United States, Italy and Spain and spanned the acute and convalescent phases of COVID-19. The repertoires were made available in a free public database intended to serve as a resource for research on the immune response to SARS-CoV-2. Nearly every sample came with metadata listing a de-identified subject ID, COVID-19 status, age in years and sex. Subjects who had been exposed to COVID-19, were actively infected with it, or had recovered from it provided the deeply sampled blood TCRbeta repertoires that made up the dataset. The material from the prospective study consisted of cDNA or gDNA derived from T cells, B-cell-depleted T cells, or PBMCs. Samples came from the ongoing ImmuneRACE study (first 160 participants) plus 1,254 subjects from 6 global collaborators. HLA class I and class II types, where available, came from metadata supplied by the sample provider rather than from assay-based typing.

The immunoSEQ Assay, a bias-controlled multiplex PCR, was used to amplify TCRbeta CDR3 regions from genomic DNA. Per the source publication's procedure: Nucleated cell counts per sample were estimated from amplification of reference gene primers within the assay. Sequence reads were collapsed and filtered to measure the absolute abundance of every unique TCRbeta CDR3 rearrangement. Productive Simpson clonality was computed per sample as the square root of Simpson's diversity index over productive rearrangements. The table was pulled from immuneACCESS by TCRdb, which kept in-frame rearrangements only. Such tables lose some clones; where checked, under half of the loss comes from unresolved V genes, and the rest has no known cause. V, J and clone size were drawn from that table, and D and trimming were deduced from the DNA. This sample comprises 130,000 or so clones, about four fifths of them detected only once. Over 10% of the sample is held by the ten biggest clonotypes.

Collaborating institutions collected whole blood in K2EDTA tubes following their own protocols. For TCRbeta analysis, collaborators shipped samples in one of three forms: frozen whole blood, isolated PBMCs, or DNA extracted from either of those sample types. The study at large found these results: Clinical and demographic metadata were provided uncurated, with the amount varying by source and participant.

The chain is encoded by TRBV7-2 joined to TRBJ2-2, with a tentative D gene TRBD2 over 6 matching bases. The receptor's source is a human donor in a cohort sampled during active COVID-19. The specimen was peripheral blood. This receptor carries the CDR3 CASSLVAGLNTGELFF. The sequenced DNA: TGTGCCAGCAGCTTAGTTGCGGGGCTGAACACCGGGGAGCTGTTTTTT. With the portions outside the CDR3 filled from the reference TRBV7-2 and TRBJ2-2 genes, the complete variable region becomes GAGVSQSPSNKVTEKGKDVELRCDPISGHTALYWYRQSLGQGLEFLIYFQGNSAPDKSGLPSDRFSAERTGGSVSTLTIQRTQQEDSAVYLCASSLVAGLNTGELFFGEGSRLTVL.